These T cell receptor beta chains were read from a single sample in a study of tumor-infiltrating lymphocytes in primary liver carcinoma. One entry per CDR3 protein results from TCRdb running MiXCR on the multiplex PCR reads. The sample contains about 210,000 distinct CDR3 sequences, roughly two thirds of which appear only once. The source material was peripheral blood. These receptors all stem from a woman aged 60-75 years with primary liver carcinoma and hepatitis B virus infection. The CDR3 runs from the conserved cysteine through the conserved F or W. D genes are given only for firm matches. A clone size is listed for some rows: how often the clone was seen (once, few, many), or a class if it is expanded.

cdr3_nt	cdr3_aa	v_call	j_call	clone_size	d_call
TGTGACAGCAGCCCCCTCTGGCTAGCGTCCCACGAGCAGTACTTC	CDSSPLWLASHEQYF	TRBV11-2	TRBJ2-7	-	-
TGTGCCGGCAGCTCAACGCGGGCCAAAAACATTCAGTACTTC	CAGSSTRAKNIQYF	TRBV11-2	TRBJ2-4	-	-
TGTGCCAGCAGTTTATTGGGGGGATCACGGAACACTGAAGCTTTCTTT	CASSLLGGSRNTEAFF	TRBV12-3/TRBV12-4	TRBJ1-1	few	-
TGTGCCAGCAAATCCAGGGGCGACTATAATTCACCCCTCCACTTT	CASKSRGDYNSPLHF	TRBV7-9	TRBJ1-6	-	-
TGTGCCAGCAGCTTAGACCCCCGCACTGAAGCTTTCTTT	CASSLDPRTEAFF	TRBV7-9	TRBJ1-1	-	-
TGCAGCGTTGAGGCCTTTTCACAGGGTCGGAATACGCAGTATTTT	CSVEAFSQGRNTQYF	TRBV29-1	TRBJ2-3	many	-
TGTGCCAGCAGCTTAGATGCTTTCTCCGGGGCTACCCTCTACAATGAGCAATTCTTC	CASSLDAFSGATLYNEQFF	TRBV11-2	TRBJ2-1	-	-
TGTGCCAGCAGTGAGGCAGGGTTAAACACTGAAGCTTTCTTT	CASSEAGLNTEAFF	TRBV6-1	TRBJ1-1	few	-
TGCGCCAGCAGTCAACAGGGCTATGAGCAGTTCTTC	CASSQQGYEQFF	TRBV23-1	TRBJ2-1	-	-
TGTGTCAGCAGCCAACTTACAGGCAACTATGGCTACACCTTC	CVSSQLTGNYGYTF	TRBV4-2	TRBJ1-2	-	-
TGTGCCAGCAGCATAGGGATAGGAAACATTCAGTACTTC	CASSIGIGNIQYF	TRBV11-2	TRBJ2-4	-	-
TGTGCCAGTAGGATGGGACGGAACACTGAAGCTTTCTTT	CASRMGRNTEAFF	TRBV19	TRBJ1-1	few	-
TGTGCCTGGAGTGTGGACAGGGAAGAATGGGAGACCCAGTACTTC	CAWSVDREEWETQYF	TRBV30	TRBJ2-5	-	TRBD1
TGCAGCGTTGTGATGGACACCCTAGCCAAAAACATTCAGTACTTC	CSVVMDTLAKNIQYF	TRBV29-1	TRBJ2-4	-	-
TGTGCCAGCAGCCCTCGGGAGGGACCCTTAGGGGAGACCCAGTACTTC	CASSPREGPLGETQYF	TRBV7-8	TRBJ2-5	many	TRBD2